The clone carrying this T cell receptor beta chain was seen once. The antigen is undetermined. The CDR3 sequence is 16 residues long. CDR1 is LNHDA, CDR2 SQIVND, per germline (reference sequence). In terms of origin and age, donors were healthy Caucasian individuals from Russia aged roughly 6 to 100. Using a J-beta primer mix together with a sample-barcoded 5' primer, a second PCR was run for about 6 to 11 cycles. The authors tagged each cDNA molecule using a template-switch adaptor with 12 random nucleotides. TCRdb ran MiXCR on the 5' RACE reads and lists one entry per CDR3 protein. The sample records around 650,000 distinct CDR3 sequences, 40% to 45% being singletons. This sample stems from a study of blood T cells in healthy people across ages. Whole-study findings and limits: Naive T cell percentage showed a strong correlation with the diversity of TCR beta.

The specimen was blood. The sequence came from a man older than 75 in good health. The V gene is TRBV19, the J gene TRBJ2-5; D is perhaps TRBD1 or TRBD2 (5 bases each). Matching the DNA end better, TRBJ2-7 makes the J call doubtful. CDR3 in DNA: TGTGCCAGTAGTATTAGCCGGGGCCCGGGGCCATACGAGCAGTACTTC. Translated: CASSISRGPGPYEQYF.